These 20 T cell receptor beta chains originate from one sample sequenced in a study of identical twins. A single record per CDR3 protein comes from TCRdb applying MiXCR to the 5' RACE reads. The sample shows more than 600,000 distinct CDR3 sequences, about 18% of them seen only once. These data were likewise used in another study, on T cells expressing NK-cell markers.

The sequenced sample was PBMCs. The source of these receptors is a woman aged 18-30 years in good health.

This clonotype was seen a handful of times. The rearrangement uses TRBV5-1 and TRBJ2-7; 7 bases match TRBD2. The V gene's germline CDR1 is SGHRS and CDR2 YFSETQ. The CDR3 totals 15 residues. The junction had 6 bases not matched to a gene; V was cut back by 0 bases and J by 3 bases. The CDR3 DNA is TGCGCCAGCAGCTTGGGACTAGCTTCTATCTACGAGCAGTACTTC. Translation: CASSLGLASIYEQYF.

This sequence joins TRBV7-9 and TRBJ1-2; the D is unclear. Trimming pared 1 base from V and 4 bases from J, leaving 10 bases between. The CDR3 is 14 residues long. Germline V gene data show CDR1 as SEHNR and CDR2 as FQNEAQ (reference sequence). The CDR3 nucleotides read TGTGCCAGCAGCTTAGTTGGGGAGGTCTATGGCTACACCTTC. Its protein product is CASSLVGEVYGYTF.

The table lists this clonotype with a few counts. The V call is TRBV20-1, the J call TRBJ1-1; 7 nucleotides align to TRBD1. V gave up 4 bases and J gave up 3 bases; unmatched junction bases: 8. The CDR3 extends over 14 amino acids. The V gene's germline CDR1 is DFQATT and CDR2 SNEGSKA (reference sequence). CDR3 region: CSATKWTGDTEAFF. CDR3 DNA: TGCAGTGCTACGAAATGGACAGGAGACACTGAAGCTTTCTTT.

The chain uses TRBV30 and TRBJ2-2; D remains ambiguous. Germline assignment: CDR1 GTSNPN and CDR2 SVGIG (reference sequence). V was trimmed by 4 bases and J by 0 bases, leaving 9 bases between them. This CDR3 has 14 residues. The CDR3 loop reads CAWKGLTNTGELFF. The CDR3 DNA sequence: TGTGCCTGGAAAGGCCTAACGAACACCGGGGAGCTGTTTTTT.

This clonotype was seen a handful of times. V and J are TRBV20-1 and TRBJ1-2, with D unresolved. Germline V gene lookup returns CDR1 DFQATT and CDR2 SNEGSKA (reference sequence). This CDR3 is 13 amino acids long. Trimming removed 2 bases at V and 7 bases at J, with 14 bases between. The CDR3 reads CSARPTPLGGYTF. The CDR3, as DNA: TGCAGTGCTAGACCGACACCGTTGGGTGGCTACACCTTC.

This chain joins TRBV6-1 and TRBJ2-2; D remains ambiguous. V was trimmed by 9 bases and J by 0 bases, leaving 17 bases between them. The CDR3 has 16 amino acids. The germline V gene has CDR1 MNHNS and CDR2 SASEGT. In nucleotides, the CDR3 is TGTGCCAGTAAGGGCTGGGGTTTGGCGAACACCGGGGAGCTGTTTTTT. Its translation is CASKGWGLANTGELFF.

In its sample, this clonotype was seen a few times. The V and J genes are TRBV7-2 and TRBJ2-5, with D uncertain. This CDR3 is built from 14 residues. V was cut by 1 base and J by 1 base, with 7 bases left in between. Germline V CDR1 and CDR2: SGHTA, FQGNSA. The CDR3 protein is CASSLGPFQETQYF. In DNA, the CDR3 is TGTGCCAGCAGCTTAGGCCCGTTCCAAGAGACCCAGTACTTC.

This clonotype has only a few counts. The chain combines TRBV6-1 with TRBJ2-2; 7 bases fit TRBD1. With 4 bases clipped from V and 5 bases from J, the junction kept 4 bases outside the gene matches. Germline V gives CDR1 MNHNS, CDR2 SASEGT. The CDR3 is 14 amino acids. The CDR3 nucleotides are TGTGCCAGCAGTGGGACAGGTGGGACCGGGGAGCTGTTTTTT. Protein sequence: CASSGTGGTGELFF.

This clonotype came up a few times. The chain carries TRBV7-3 and TRBJ2-3; 9 nucleotides agree with TRBD2. After removal of 4 bases from V and 1 base from J, the junction contained 6 bases not matched to a gene. CDR3 length: 16 residues. Germline V gene sequence: CDR1 SGHTA, CDR2 FQGTGA. The CDR3 DNA follows: TGTGCCAGCAGCTGGGGGGCTAGCGGGGGCACAGATACGCAGTATTTT. Amino acids: CASSWGASGGTDTQYF. Drawing the rest from reference TRBV7-3 and TRBJ2-3, the complete variable domain is GAGVSQTPSNKVTEKGKYVELRCDPISGHTALYWYRQSLGQGPEFLIYFQGTGAADDSGLPNDRFFAVRPEGSVSTLKIQRTERGDSAVYLCASSWGASGGTDTQYFGPGTRLTVL.

The CDR3 is CSALPDKYTEAFF. CDR3 in DNA: TGCAGTGCTCTCCCCGACAAGTACACTGAAGCTTTCTTT. V usage is TRBV20-1 and J usage is TRBJ1-1; no definite D call. The germline V gene encodes CDR1 DFQATT and CDR2 SNEGSKA (reference sequence). Trimming took off 5 bases at V and 3 bases at J, with 13 bases between the two ends. This CDR3 is built from 13 residues.

In this sample, this clonotype turned up many times. The chain joins TRBV27 to TRBJ2-1; the D is unclear. This CDR3 has 12 amino acids. Germline assignment: CDR1 MNHEY and CDR2 SMNVEV (reference sequence). V was shortened by 7 bases and J by 6 bases, with 10 bases between the two germline ends. CDR3: CASTSVFNEQFF. The CDR3 DNA is TGTGCCAGCACGTCAGTTTTCAATGAGCAGTTCTTC.

The chain has TRBV7-2 and TRBJ2-3; no definite D call. The CDR3 loop spans 15 amino acids. The germline V gene has CDR1 SGHTA and CDR2 FQGNSA. V lost 2 bases and J lost 2, with 11 bases in between. CDR3 sequence (DNA): TGTGCCAGCAGCTTATTTCAGCCTACCACAGATACGCAGTATTTT. Translated: CASSLFQPTTDTQYF.

J is TRBJ2-1 and V is TRBV6-1, with TRBD2 matching 12 bases. The V gene's germline CDR1 is MNHNS and CDR2 SASEGT. There are 16 residues in the CDR3. The ends lost 6 bases at V and 2 bases at J; junction bases unmatched: 5. In DNA form, the CDR3 reads TGTGCCAGCAGATCAACTAGCGGGGGGCCCTACAATGAGCAGTTCTTC. Amino acids: CASRSTSGGPYNEQFF.

The chain links TRBV29-1 to TRBJ2-4; 11 bases agree with TRBD2. V shed 5 bases and J 7 bases; nucleotides not matched to a gene: 7. This CDR3 has 14 residues. In germline, CDR1 is SQVTM, CDR2 ANQGSEA. CDR3 sequence (DNA): TGCAGCGTTTTCCACGGGACTAGCGGCAACATTCAGTACTTC. Amino acids: CSVFHGTSGNIQYF.

V and J are TRBV12-3 or TRBV12-4 and TRBJ2-1, with D perhaps matching TRBD2 (6 bases). The CDR3 loop spans 14 amino acids. The V end was cut by 0 bases, the J end by 5 bases, with 8 bases between. In nucleotides, the CDR3 is TGTGCCAGCAGTTTAGCGCCGGGGGACAATGAGCAGTTCTTC. Its translation is CASSLAPGDNEQFF.

This clonotype occurred a few times. The chain has TRBV20-1 and TRBJ2-1, with 9 bases identical to TRBD1. Germline values: CDR1 DFQATT, CDR2 SNEGSKA (reference sequence). CDR3 length: 15 residues. The V gene end was trimmed by 5 bases and the J gene end by 7 bases; junction bases not matched to a gene: 12. The CDR3 reads CSAPLRDRVSNEQFF. CDR3 nucleotides: TGCAGTGCTCCCCTGAGGGACAGGGTTTCGAATGAGCAGTTCTTC.

This chain uses TRBV6-1 with TRBJ2-1; TRBD2 aligns across 14 bases. CDR3 length: 16 amino acids. V dropped 7 bases and J dropped 9; count of bases not matched to a gene: 11. Germline V CDR1 and CDR2: MNHNS, SASEGT. The CDR3 loop is CASTSPGTSGSGEQFF. The CDR3 DNA follows: TGTGCCAGCACCTCCCCCGGGACTAGCGGGAGTGGTGAGCAGTTCTTC.

V is TRBV5-1 and J is TRBJ1-2, with TRBD1 identical over 8 bases. In germline, CDR1 is SGHRS, CDR2 YFSETQ. This CDR3 comprises 13 residues. Unmatched junction bases numbered 6, after V lost 3 bases and J lost 8 bases. The CDR3 protein is CASSWSTGEGYTF. Written as DNA, the CDR3 is TGCGCCAGCAGCTGGTCGACAGGGGAAGGCTACACCTTC.

This clonotype came up a few times. The chain links TRBV6-5 to TRBJ2-7, with 13 bases that match TRBD2. The CDR3 extends over 14 amino acids. Trimming removed 2 bases from V and 6 bases from J; junction bases left unmatched: 1. CDR1 MNHEY and CDR2 SVGAGI come from the germline V gene. CDR3 nucleotide sequence: TGTGCCAGCAGTTACGGACTAGCGGGGGCCGAGCAGTACTTC. Its protein product is CASSYGLAGAEQYF.

This chain uses TRBV10-3 with TRBJ2-7; D perhaps matches TRBD1 (6 bases). V shed 11 bases and J shed 4 bases, with 18 bases lying between them. Germline V CDR1 and CDR2: ENHRY, SYGVKD. The CDR3 covers 13 residues. The CDR3 region has the DNA TGTGCCGGAAGCATGGGACACCCTTACGAGCAGTACTTC. Protein sequence: CAGSMGHPYEQYF.